The 21 T cell receptor beta chains presented below share a single source sample, sequenced in a study of OX40 agonist ivuxolimab in advanced cancers. Measured with immunoSEQ multiplex PCR; TCRdb has only the in-frame clones, and not every one. This table holds roughly 60,000 clones, approximately 89% found once. The sequencing used CD4+ or CD8+ T cells sorted from blood, collected in a trial of the OX40 agonist ivuxolimab. The receptors were sampled from an adult with an advanced solid tumor such as melanoma, head and neck, liver or kidney cancer.

This clone was seen more than once but under ten times. At the DNA level, this CDR3 is encoded by other sequences in the same sample as well. The chain carries TRBV7-2 and TRBJ1-2; TRBD1 aligns across 7 bases. Unmatched junction bases numbered 2, after V lost 1 base and J lost 3 bases. Germline CDR1 reads SGHTA; CDR2 reads FQGNSA. This CDR3 has 14 amino acids. Here the CDR3 DNA reads TGTGCCAGCAGCTTAGAGGGGGCAGACTATGGCTACACCTTC. Protein: CASSLEGADYGYTF.

The chain recombines TRBV29-1 with TRBJ2-1; no definite D call. Between the trimmed V and J ends, which lost 5 bases and 0 bases, there was a span of 23 bases. Germline CDR1 reads SQVTM; CDR2 reads ANQGSEA. CDR3 length equals 18 residues. The CDR3 sequence is CSVLVSGKKGSSYNEQFF. The CDR3 DNA reads TGCAGCGTTCTCGTCTCCGGTAAAAAGGGAAGCTCCTACAATGAGCAGTTCTTC.

For this clone: This sample also contains other DNA sequences that code for the same CDR3. The chain uses TRBV15 and TRBJ2-5, with no clear D. Germline V gives CDR1 LNHNV, CDR2 YYDKDF (reference sequence). V was trimmed by 0 bases and J by 3 bases, leaving 5 bases between them. The CDR3 loop spans 13 amino acids. This CDR3 reads CATSRDPEETQYF. The DNA for the CDR3 is TGTGCCACCAGCAGAGATCCAGAAGAGACCCAGTACTTC.

This clone has only one observation. This chain links TRBV7-8 with TRBJ1-1; D is unclear. This CDR3 has 13 amino acids. From germline, CDR1 is SGHVS and CDR2 FQNEAQ. V lost 5 bases and J lost 7, with 14 bases in between. In nucleotides, the CDR3 is TGTGCCAGCAGCCCCCCCGGTGGTTATGAAGCTTTCTTT. It specifies CASSPPGGYEAFF. Full variable domain (missing parts from reference TRBV7-8 and TRBJ1-1): GAGVSQSPRYKVAKRGQDVALRCDPISGHVSLFWYQQALGQGPEFLTYFQNEAQLDKSGLPSDRFFAERPEGSVSTLKIQRTQQEDSAVYLCASSPPGGYEAFFGQGTRLTVV.

This chain uses TRBV28 with TRBJ1-4, with 9 bases fitting TRBD1. J was trimmed by 1 base and V by 6 bases; bases with no gene match: 12. Per the germline V gene, CDR1 is MDHEN and CDR2 is SYDVKM. This CDR3 is built from 18 residues. The CDR3 DNA is TGTGCCAGCAGGCACGGCGGGACAGGGCTTAGAACTAATGAAAAACTGTTTTTT. It is translated as CASRHGGTGLRTNEKLFF.

The V call is TRBV30, the J call TRBJ1-1; TRBD1 agrees at 9 bases. The germline CDR1 and CDR2 sequences are GTSNPN and SVGIG (reference sequence). This CDR3 is built from 15 residues. The ends lost 1 base at V and 1 base at J; junction bases unmatched: 4. The CDR3 reads CAWSDMGQGNTEAFF. CDR3 sequence (DNA): TGTGCCTGGAGTGATATGGGACAGGGGAACACTGAAGCTTTCTTT.

The CDR3 sequence is CASSRREDEQYF. The CDR3 DNA reads TGTGCCAGCAGTAGGCGGGAGGACGAGCAGTACTTC. The V and J genes are TRBV6-1 and TRBJ2-7; 8 nucleotides line up with TRBD2. Germline CDR1 and CDR2: MNHNS and SASEGT. This CDR3 spans 12 amino acids. V lost 5 bases, J lost 5 bases, and 2 bases stayed unmatched.

J is TRBJ1-1 and V is TRBV5-1, with D maybe TRBD1 (5 bases). Germline lookup yields CDR1 SGHRS and CDR2 YFSETQ. The CDR3 is made up of 16 amino acids. Between the trimmed V and J ends, which lost 6 bases and 4 bases, there was a span of 22 bases. In DNA, the CDR3 is TGCGCCAGCACCCCTGGGGGAGGGGAGGGTAGCACTGAAGCTTTCTTT. It is translated as CASTPGGGEGSTEAFF.

V and J are TRBV7-2 and TRBJ1-2; D ambiguous. Looked up from germline, CDR1 is SGHTA and CDR2 is FQGNSA. The CDR3 loop spans 15 amino acids. V shed 1 base and J shed 4 bases, with 13 bases lying between them. The CDR3: CASSLVRAQGYGYTF. The CDR3 DNA sequence: TGTGCCAGCAGCTTAGTTAGGGCGCAAGGCTATGGCTACACCTTC.

This chain links TRBV18 with TRBJ2-1; 8 nucleotides align to TRBD2. This CDR3 has 14 residues. CDR1 KGHSH and CDR2 LQKENI come from the germline V gene. The J segment lost 5 bases and the V segment lost 6 bases, leaving 6 bases of the junction unmatched. CDR3 sequence: CASSPGGGNNEQFF. The CDR3 DNA follows: TGTGCCAGCTCCCCCGGGGGGGGAAACAATGAGCAGTTCTTC.

The V gene is TRBV19, the J gene TRBJ2-5; the D gene is possibly TRBD1 (5 bases). Germline CDR1 LNHDA, CDR2 SQIVND (reference sequence). V shed 3 bases and J shed 4 bases, with 12 bases lying between them. The CDR3 consists of 14 residues. CDR3 nucleotide sequence: TGTGCCAGTAGTATTGAAGACAGTTCAGAGACCCAGTACTTC. Amino acid sequence: CASSIEDSSETQYF.

This chain connects TRBV7-6 to TRBJ2-7, with 11 bases aligning to TRBD2. The CDR3 sequence is 16 residues long. Per germline, CDR1 SGHVS and CDR2 FNYEAQ. The trim removed 1 base at V and 3 bases at J, leaving 5 bases unmatched. Here the CDR3 reads CASSLEGGTSGYEQYF. The CDR3 bases are TGTGCCAGCAGCTTAGAAGGGGGGACTAGCGGCTACGAGCAGTACTTC.

This CDR3 is CASSLASGDTEAFF. In nucleotides, the CDR3 is TGCGCCAGCAGCTTGGCTTCAGGGGACACTGAAGCTTTCTTT. V is TRBV5-1 and J is TRBJ1-1; tentative D call: TRBD1 (6 bases). The V and J ends lost 0 bases and 3 bases respectively, with 9 bases between them. The CDR3 is made up of 14 amino acids. CDR1 and CDR2 from the germline V gene are SGHRS and YFSETQ. Combining the CDR3 with reference TRBV5-1 and TRBJ1-1 gives the whole variable domain KAGVTQTPRYLIKTRGQQVTLSCSPISGHRSVSWYQQTPGQGLQFLFEYFSETQRNKGNFPGRFSGRQFSNSRSEMNVSTLELGDSALYLCASSLASGDTEAFFGQGTRLTVV.

This clone was recorded only once. The chain is built from TRBV10-3 and TRBJ2-3; D is possibly TRBD2 (7 bases). The V end was cut by 6 bases, the J end by 5 bases, with 15 bases between. Per the germline V gene, CDR1 is ENHRY and CDR2 is SYGVKD. This CDR3 is 14 amino acids long. The CDR3 DNA follows: TGTGCCATCAGGGGAGGGGGGGAGAAAGATACGCAGTATTTT. Translation gives CAIRGGGEKDTQYF.

This chain's CDR3 is CASSLAEIGGPETQYF. Written as DNA, the CDR3 is TGTGCCAGCAGCTTGGCTGAGATTGGGGGGCCGGAGACCCAGTACTTC. The genes are TRBV5-8 and TRBJ2-5, with D perhaps assigned TRBD1 or TRBD2 (6 bases each). From germline, CDR1 is SGHTS and CDR2 YDEGEE. This CDR3 comprises 16 residues. V lost 0 bases to trimming and J lost 5 bases, with 17 bases between them.

This rearrangement joins TRBV7-9 to TRBJ2-1; 7 bases line up with TRBD2. The V and J ends lost 5 bases and 5 bases, in that order; junction bases with no gene match: 18. Germline values: CDR1 SEHNR, CDR2 FQNEAQ (reference sequence). This CDR3 has 18 amino acids. The CDR3 DNA reads as TGTGCCAGCAGCACCCTTTGGGGAGGGGCCCGTCCCCACAATGAGCAGTTCTTC. The encoded protein is CASSTLWGGARPHNEQFF.

The V call is TRBV6-5, the J call TRBJ2-5; D might be TRBD2 (5 bases). Trimming removed 6 bases from V and 0 bases from J, with 11 bases in between. There are 14 residues in the CDR3. Germline values: CDR1 MNHEY, CDR2 SVGAGI. The CDR3 DNA follows: TGTGCCAGCAGCCTCGGGATCCACCAAGAGACCCAGTACTTC. Amino acid sequence: CASSLGIHQETQYF.

The rearrangement uses TRBV28 and TRBJ1-2, with 9 positions matching TRBD1. The trim removed 2 bases at V and 3 bases at J, leaving 4 bases unmatched. The germline V gene encodes CDR1 MDHEN and CDR2 SYDVKM. This CDR3 has 15 residues. As DNA, the CDR3 is TGTGCCAGCAGTTTAATACAGGGGGCTCACTATGGCTACACCTTC. It is translated as CASSLIQGAHYGYTF.

The rearrangement links TRBV7-8 to TRBJ2-7; D is unclear. The V gene's germline CDR1 is SGHVS and CDR2 FQNEAQ. Trimming removed 1 base at V and 5 bases at J, with 6 bases between. This CDR3 region has 12 residues. The DNA of the CDR3 is TGTGCCAGCAGCTTAGTCGAGGACGAGCAGTACTTC. It translates to CASSLVEDEQYF.

The genes are TRBV5-1 and TRBJ2-7; 8 bases are shared with TRBD1. The J segment lost 7 bases and the V segment lost 4 bases, leaving 10 bases of the junction unmatched. In germline, CDR1 is SGHRS, CDR2 YFSETQ. The CDR3 runs 14 residues. In nucleotides, the CDR3 is TGCGCCAGCAGCATAGGGACAGGCCCAAGTGAGCAGTACTTC. This codes for CASSIGTGPSEQYF.

The chain combines TRBV6-6 with TRBJ2-7; perhaps TRBD1 as D (5 bases). Germline V gene data show CDR1 as MNHNY and CDR2 as SVGAGI (reference sequence). The CDR3 has 12 residues. V lost 4 bases and J lost 4, with 8 bases in between. The CDR3 loop is CASSLTEYEQYF. In nucleotides, the CDR3 is TGTGCCAGCAGTTTGACAGAGTACGAGCAGTACTTC.